A single sample is the source of the 2 T cell receptor beta chains below, sequenced in a study of CXCR3-negative and CXCR3-positive naive CD8 T cells. With UMI labels, 5' RACE was used to prepare the TRB cDNA libraries. No DNA is given; TCRdb re-called the 5' RACE reads and lists each CDR3 protein once. The repertoire shows fewer than 140,000 distinct CDR3 sequences; the top ten hold 0.38%. Study outcomes and limitations: In CXCR3-positive naive cells, the TRB CDR3s were more hydrophobic than in CXCR3-negative naive cells.

These receptors' targets are unknown. The sequencing sample was made of naive CXCR3+ CD8+ T cells from blood. As for subset: CD45RO-CCR7+CD27+CD95- naive CD8+ T cells expressing CXCR3 (TNR3+). The source is a human donor in good health. Some clones in this sample may be carry-over from other donors' samples.

Here the CDR3 reads CASSPGLAGVRKTQYF. This chain connects TRBV7-7 to TRBJ2-5; TCRdb names TRBD2, which stays unverified in the absence of DNA. This CDR3 has 16 amino acids. Germline values: CDR1 SSHAT, CDR2 FNYEAQ (reference sequence).

This chain uses TRBV30 with TRBJ2-7; without DNA, the TCRdb call of TRBD2 cannot be checked. CDR1 is GTSNPN, CDR2 SVGIG, per germline (reference sequence). The CDR3 contains 12 residues. CDR3 protein: CAWSVRDYEQYF. The complete variable domain, with remaining parts taken from reference TRBV30 and TRBJ2-7, reads SQTIHQWPATLVQPVGSPLSLECTVEGTSNPNLYWYRQAAGRGLQLLFYSVGIGQISSEVPQNLSASRPQDRQFILSSKKLLLSDSGFYLCAWSVRDYEQYFGPGTRLTVT.